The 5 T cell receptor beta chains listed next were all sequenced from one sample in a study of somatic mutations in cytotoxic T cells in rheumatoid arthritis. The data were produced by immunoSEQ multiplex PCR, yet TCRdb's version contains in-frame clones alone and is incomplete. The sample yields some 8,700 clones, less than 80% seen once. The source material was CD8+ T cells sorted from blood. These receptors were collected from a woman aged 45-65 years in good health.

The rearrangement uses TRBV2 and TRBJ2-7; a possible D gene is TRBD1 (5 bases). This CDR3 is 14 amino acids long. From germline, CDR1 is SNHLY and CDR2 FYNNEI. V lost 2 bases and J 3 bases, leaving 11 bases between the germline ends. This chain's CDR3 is CASSETLDSYEQYF. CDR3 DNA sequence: TGTGCCAGCAGTGAAACCCTAGACAGCTACGAGCAGTACTTC.

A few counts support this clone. DNA for the CDR3: TGTGCCAGCAGCTTGGTATTGGACTACGAGCAGTACTTC. Its translation is CASSLVLDYEQYF. This sequence joins TRBV5-8 and TRBJ2-5; D gene unclear. The tail of the sequence fits TRBJ2-7 better, so the J call may be wrong. CDR1 is SGHTS, CDR2 YDEGEE, per germline. This CDR3 spans 13 amino acids.

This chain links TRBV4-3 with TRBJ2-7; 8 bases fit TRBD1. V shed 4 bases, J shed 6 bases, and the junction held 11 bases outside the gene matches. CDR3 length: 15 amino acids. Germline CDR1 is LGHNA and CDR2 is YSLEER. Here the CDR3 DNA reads TGCGCCAGCAGCCCCCTACAGCAGGGGGCGTCCGAGCAGTACTTC. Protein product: CASSPLQQGASEQYF.

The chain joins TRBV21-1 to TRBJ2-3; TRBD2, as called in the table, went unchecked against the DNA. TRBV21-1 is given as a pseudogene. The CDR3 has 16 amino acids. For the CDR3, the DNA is TGTGCCAGCAGCGATATAGCGGGGACTAGCACAGATACGCAGTATTTT. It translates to CASSDIAGTSTDTQYF.

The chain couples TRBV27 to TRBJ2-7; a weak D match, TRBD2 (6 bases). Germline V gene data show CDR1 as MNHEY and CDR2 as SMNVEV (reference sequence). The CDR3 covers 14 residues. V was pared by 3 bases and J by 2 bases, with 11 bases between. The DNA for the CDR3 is TGTGCCAGCAGTTTTAGCGGAGCAACCTACGAGCAGTACTTC. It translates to CASSFSGATYEQYF.